These 14 T cell receptor beta chains were all obtained from the same sample, sequenced in a study of T cell responses to AZD1222 COVID-19 vaccine. TCRdb keeps only in-frame clones here, not all; method: immunoSEQ multiplex PCR. This table holds more than 150,000 clones, approximately 91% found once. The sample in question was peripheral blood, obtained 28 days after the second AZD1222 dose. The receptors were gathered from an adult who received the AZD1222 COVID-19 vaccine.

The chain carries TRBV9 and TRBJ1-2, with 8 bases matching TRBD1. The CDR3 has 15 amino acids. The V and J ends lost 0 bases and 3 bases, in that order; junction bases with no gene match: 4. Germline-derived CDR1 and CDR2 are SGDLS and YYNGEE. The CDR3 reads CASSVGTGIDYGYTF. The DNA of the CDR3 is TGTGCCAGCAGCGTAGGGACAGGGATTGACTATGGCTACACCTTC.

This chain joins TRBV5-4 and TRBJ2-1; D is perhaps TRBD1 or TRBD2 (5 bases each). With 7 bases removed from V and 0 bases from J, the gap between germline ends came to 11 bases. The CDR3 sequence is 14 residues long. Germline values: CDR1 SGHNT, CDR2 YYREEE (reference sequence). CDR3 nucleotide sequence: TGTGCCAGCGGGGCCGAGGGCTCCTACAATGAGCAGTTCTTC. This translates into CASGAEGSYNEQFF.

The chain is built from TRBV6-1 and TRBJ1-1; D not certain. This CDR3 is built from 14 residues. V was trimmed by 1 base and J by 1 base, leaving 7 bases between them. Germline-derived CDR1 and CDR2 are MNHNS and SASEGT. In nucleotides, the CDR3 is TGTGCCAGCAGTGAAGACGGGAGGAACACTGAAGCTTTCTTT. Translating gives CASSEDGRNTEAFF.

The V call is TRBV19, the J call TRBJ2-1, with 12 bases lining up with TRBD2. Losses at the gene ends were 5 bases for V and 4 bases for J; bases not matched to a gene: 6. This CDR3 is built from 16 residues. CDR1 and CDR2 (germline): LNHDA, SQIVND (reference sequence). Here the CDR3 reads CASSPRLAGEYNEQFF. The CDR3 DNA reads TGTGCCAGTAGTCCCCGACTAGCGGGAGAGTACAATGAGCAGTTCTTC.

The V and J genes are TRBV14 and TRBJ2-1; maybe TRBD2 (5 bases). Germline CDR1 reads SGHDN; CDR2 reads FVKESK. The CDR3 contains 15 residues. Between the trimmed V and J ends, which lost 0 bases and 5 bases, there was a span of 11 bases. The CDR3 coding sequence is TGTGCCAGCAGCCAAGACACTAGACCACACAATGAGCAGTTCTTC. Amino acids: CASSQDTRPHNEQFF.

This rearrangement joins TRBV4-3 to TRBJ2-7, with 7 bases fitting TRBD2. The CDR3 is 14 amino acids. V dropped 2 bases and J dropped 4; count of bases not matched to a gene: 5. Germline CDR1 and CDR2: LGHNA and YSLEER. Here the CDR3 DNA reads TGCGCCAGCAGCCAACAGACTAGCTCATACGAGCAGTACTTC. It translates to CASSQQTSSYEQYF.

This clone turned up a few times. CDR3 region: CASMNRGDNTEAFF. CDR3 bases: TGTGCCAGCATGAACAGGGGGGATAACACTGAAGCTTTCTTT. The V gene is TRBV27, the J gene TRBJ1-1; 8 bases agree with TRBD1. The CDR3 is 14 residues long. Germline V gives CDR1 MNHEY, CDR2 SMNVEV (reference sequence). V was clipped by 7 bases and J by 2 bases; unmatched bases: 6.

The gene calls are TRBV9 and TRBJ1-1; 8 bases agree with TRBD1. The junction had 7 bases not matched to a gene; V was cut back by 0 bases and J by 3 bases. Germline CDR1 and CDR2: SGDLS and YYNGEE. The CDR3 has 16 residues. The CDR3 sequence is CASSVVGQDSDTEAFF. The CDR3 DNA reads TGTGCCAGCAGCGTAGTGGGACAGGACTCCGACACTGAAGCTTTCTTT.

The chain has TRBV6-1 and TRBJ2-7; 7 bases are a match to TRBD1. Trimming cost V 1 base and J 0 bases; bases outside gene matches: 3. CDR1 is MNHNS, CDR2 SASEGT, per germline. The CDR3 has 15 residues. The CDR3: CASSEGGTVSYEQYF. CDR3 bases: TGTGCCAGCAGTGAAGGTGGGACAGTCTCCTACGAGCAGTACTTC.

The CDR3 region has the DNA TGTGCCAGCAGGACGGCCGAGAACACTGAAGCTTTCTTT. This sequence encodes CASRTAENTEAFF. The V call is TRBV6-5, the J call TRBJ1-1; no reliable D call. Trimming removed 6 bases from V and 1 base from J, with 9 bases in between. Germline-derived CDR1 and CDR2 are MNHEY and SVGAGI. This CDR3 comprises 13 residues.

The sample holds a few counts of this clone. The chain recombines TRBV29-1 with TRBJ1-4; D is ambiguous. Trimming cost V 4 bases and J 0 bases, with 3 bases left between them. This CDR3 has 12 amino acids. The germline gives CDR1 SQVTM, CDR2 ANQGSEA. In DNA form, the CDR3 reads TGCAGCGTTGTAGCAACTAATGAAAAACTGTTTTTT. Translation: CSVVATNEKLFF.

The gene calls are TRBV5-5 and TRBJ2-2; possible D gene TRBD2, 5 bases. V lost 6 bases, J lost 0 bases, and 12 bases lay in between. CDR3 length: 15 amino acids. CDR1 SGHKS and CDR2 YYEKEE come from the germline V gene (reference sequence). CDR3 in amino acids: CASILTGTNTGELFF. DNA for the CDR3: TGTGCCAGCATTTTGACCGGGACGAACACCGGGGAGCTGTTTTTT.

The rearrangement joins TRBV2 to TRBJ1-5; maybe TRBD1 (5 bases). The germline V gene has CDR1 SNHLY and CDR2 FYNNEI. The CDR3 runs 15 residues. The V end lost 5 bases, the J end lost 0 bases, and 11 bases lay between the germline ends. The CDR3 DNA reads TGTGCCAGCAGTCCCGAGGGGCCTAGCAATCAGCCCCAGCATTTT. This translates into CASSPEGPSNQPQHF.

The chain is built from TRBV18 and TRBJ1-1, with 7 bases aligning to TRBD1. The germline V gene has CDR1 KGHSH and CDR2 LQKENI. J gave up 3 bases and V 1 base, and 5 bases lay outside the gene matches. This CDR3 comprises 15 residues. The CDR3 region has the DNA TGTGCCAGCTCACCACAGGGGGCAGAATACACTGAAGCTTTCTTT. Amino acids: CASSPQGAEYTEAFF.